Presented here are 14 T cell receptor beta chains from one specimen sequenced in a study of cytomegalovirus exposure and HLA in healthy donors. Clones were sequenced by immunoSEQ multiplex PCR, and TCRdb holds only the in-frame ones, with some missing. The sample lists about 120,000 clones, more than 70% occurring once. Sample: PBMCs. These receptor sequences come from a woman under 40 in good health and CMV-seronegative.

V usage is TRBV5-4 and J usage is TRBJ1-6; D might be TRBD1 (6 bases). The V end lost 0 bases, the J end lost 3 bases, and 16 bases lay between the germline ends. CDR3 size: 18 residues. Germline CDR1 SGHNT, CDR2 YYREEE (reference sequence). The CDR3 DNA reads TGTGCCAGCAGCTTGGCCGGGGCAGGGGCAAACTATAATTCACCCCTCCACTTT. This sequence encodes CASSLAGAGANYNSPLHF.

The V and J genes are TRBV27 and TRBJ2-7, with a possible D match to TRBD2 (6 bases). CDR1 and CDR2 from the germline V gene are MNHEY and SMNVEV (reference sequence). The CDR3 runs to 14 residues. The V end was cut by 5 bases, the J end by 2 bases, with 13 bases between. CDR3 DNA sequence: TGTGCCAGCAGTAAGGGCGGGACCACCTACGAGCAGTACTTC. Protein: CASSKGGTTYEQYF.

The chain joins TRBV7-6 to TRBJ2-5; 11 bases agree with TRBD2. V gave up 2 bases and J gave up 0 bases; unmatched junction bases: 8. From germline, CDR1 is SGHVS and CDR2 FNYEAQ. This CDR3 has 18 amino acids. This CDR3 reads CASSLPNSGGAYQETQYF. CDR3 coding DNA: TGTGCCAGCAGCTTACCTAATAGCGGGGGGGCGTACCAAGAGACCCAGTACTTC.

This chain links TRBV5-1 with TRBJ1-2; D possibly corresponds to TRBD1 (5 bases). Trimming removed 0 bases at V and 6 bases at J, with 15 bases between. The CDR3 contains 15 residues. Germline V gives CDR1 SGHRS, CDR2 YFSETQ. CDR3 sequence (DNA): TGCGCCAGCAGCTTGGTCCCCAGGGATTTCGATGGCTACACCTTC. Its protein is CASSLVPRDFDGYTF. The variable domain in full, with the rest retrieved from reference TRBV5-1 and TRBJ1-2, is KAGVTQTPRYLIKTRGQQVTLSCSPISGHRSVSWYQQTPGQGLQFLFEYFSETQRNKGNFPGRFSGRQFSNSRSEMNVSTLELGDSALYLCASSLVPRDFDGYTFGSGTRLTVV.

This rearrangement joins TRBV5-6 to TRBJ1-1; D gene ambiguous. CDR1 SGHDT and CDR2 YYEEEE come from the germline V gene. The CDR3 is 15 amino acids. Deletions cut 0 bases from V and 1 base from J, with 10 bases between. The CDR3 protein is CASSLAVAGNTEAFF. The CDR3 nucleotides read TGTGCCAGCAGCTTGGCCGTGGCAGGGAACACTGAAGCTTTCTTT. The full variable domain, in which reference TRBV5-6 and TRBJ1-1 provide the parts outside the CDR3, is DAGVTQSPTHLIKTRGQQVTLRCSPKSGHDTVSWYQQALGQGPQFIFQYYEEEERQRGNFPDRFSGHQFPNYSSELNVNALLLGDSALYLCASSLAVAGNTEAFFGQGTRLTVV.

The chain combines TRBV9 with TRBJ1-3; 7 bases fit TRBD1. The V gene end was trimmed by 0 bases and the J gene end by 8 bases; junction bases not matched to a gene: 5. This CDR3 is built from 14 residues. Looked up from germline, CDR1 is SGDLS and CDR2 is YYNGEE. DNA for the CDR3: TGTGCCAGCAGCGTAGACGGACAGGCCTACACCATATATTTT. Protein product: CASSVDGQAYTIYF.

The V gene is TRBV5-1, the J gene TRBJ1-1, with D possibly being TRBD1 (6 bases). There are 16 residues in the CDR3. From germline, CDR1 is SGHRS and CDR2 YFSETQ. Deletions cut 0 bases from V and 1 base from J, with 13 bases between. The CDR3 coding sequence is TGCGCCAGCAGCTTGGGGCCCCAGGGGCGGAACACTGAAGCTTTCTTT. Translating gives CASSLGPQGRNTEAFF.

The genes are TRBV6-5 and TRBJ2-1; 7 bases line up with TRBD1. Germline-derived CDR1 and CDR2 are MNHEY and SVGAGI. The CDR3 is 15 amino acids. The junction had 7 bases not matched to a gene; V was cut back by 6 bases and J by 2 bases. The CDR3 here is CASSTRDRTYNEQFF. CDR3 coding DNA: TGTGCCAGCAGCACCCGGGACAGAACCTACAATGAGCAGTTCTTC.

The J gene is TRBJ2-1, the V gene TRBV7-9; TRBD1 might be the D (6 bases). The V end lost 3 bases, the J end lost 4 bases, and 16 bases lay between the germline ends. Germline CDR1 and CDR2: SEHNR and FQNEAQ (reference sequence). The CDR3 contains 16 residues. In nucleotides, the CDR3 is TGTGCCAGCAGCTTTCGACAGGCCCCGGGGTACAATGAGCAGTTCTTC. Translating gives CASSFRQAPGYNEQFF.

V and J are TRBV9 and TRBJ2-1, with 16 bases fitting TRBD2. This CDR3 has 19 residues. The germline V gene has CDR1 SGDLS and CDR2 YYNGEE. Trimming cost V 4 bases and J 4 bases; bases outside gene matches: 11. The CDR3 DNA reads TGTGCCAGCAGCTCCTACGGGACTAGCGGGGGGGCAGGTTACAATGAGCAGTTCTTC. Its protein is CASSSYGTSGGAGYNEQFF.

The J gene is TRBJ1-2, the V gene TRBV13; D might be TRBD1 (6 bases). V shed 0 bases and J shed 4 bases, with 12 bases lying between them. Germline V CDR1 and CDR2: PRHDT, FYEKMQ (reference sequence). The CDR3 spans 15 residues. The CDR3 loop reads CASSLGRGGPYGYTF. CDR3 in DNA: TGTGCCAGCAGCTTAGGAAGAGGGGGACCCTATGGCTACACCTTC.

The V and J genes are TRBV18 and TRBJ2-4, with D possibly matching TRBD1 (6 bases). Per the germline V gene, CDR1 is KGHSH and CDR2 is LQKENI. The CDR3 extends over 14 amino acids. Trimming removed 3 bases at V and 2 bases at J, with 8 bases between. The CDR3 nucleotides are TGTGCCAGCTCACCGGGACAATCCAAAAACATTCAGTACTTC. Its protein product is CASSPGQSKNIQYF.

This rearrangement joins TRBV10-2 to TRBJ2-3; a weak D match, TRBD2 (5 bases). V gave up 6 bases and J gave up 1 base, with 17 bases separating them. Germline CDR1 and CDR2: WSHSY and SAAADI. The CDR3 sequence is 16 residues long. As DNA, the CDR3 is TGCGCCAGCAGCTACCAAGGGTTCGGGGGCACAGATACGCAGTATTTT. This translates into CASSYQGFGGTDTQYF.

V gene TRBV18 combines with J gene TRBJ1-2; TRBD1 matches 8 bases. Per the germline V gene, CDR1 is KGHSH and CDR2 is LQKENI. The CDR3 is made up of 17 amino acids. V shed 1 base and J 5 bases; nucleotides not matched to a gene: 12. The DNA for the CDR3 is TGTGCCAGCTCACCACTTGGGCAGGGGGCTTGGCATTATGGCTACACCTTC. It encodes CASSPLGQGAWHYGYTF.